The clone carrying this T cell receptor (beta chain) was detected only a few times. Its antigen is not identified. RNA transcripts yielded amplified TCR beta CDR3 regions. In the first-round RT-PCR of the TCR CDR3, the HTBI primer set was used. TCRdb processed the multiplex PCR reads anew with MiXCR; each CDR3 protein has one entry. The repertoire consists of about 700,000 distinct CDR3 sequences, with 11% to 15% occurring once and the leading ten covering 10%. The data originate from a study of T cells in Graves' hyperthyroidism and ophthalmopathy. Study background: Peripheral blood sampling occurred at initial diagnosis, before any treatment.

The V end lost 7 bases, the J end lost 0 bases, and 14 bases lay between the germline ends. The CDR3 sequence is 15 residues long. Germline V lookup: CDR1 SNHLY, CDR2 FYNNEI. The patients, who ranged from 18 to 65 in age, presented with newly diagnosed hyperthyroidism lasting under 2 months. General study points: Ophthalmopathy was model-predicted a median approximately six months pre-onset.

The TCR originated in a woman between 18 and 29 years old with Graves' hyperthyroidism. The chain uses TRBV2 and TRBJ2-3; the D is unclear. Specimen: blood. CDR3 residues: CASIQQAASTDTQYF. In DNA, the CDR3 is TGTGCCAGCATCCAACAAGCCGCTAGCACAGATACGCAGTATTTT.